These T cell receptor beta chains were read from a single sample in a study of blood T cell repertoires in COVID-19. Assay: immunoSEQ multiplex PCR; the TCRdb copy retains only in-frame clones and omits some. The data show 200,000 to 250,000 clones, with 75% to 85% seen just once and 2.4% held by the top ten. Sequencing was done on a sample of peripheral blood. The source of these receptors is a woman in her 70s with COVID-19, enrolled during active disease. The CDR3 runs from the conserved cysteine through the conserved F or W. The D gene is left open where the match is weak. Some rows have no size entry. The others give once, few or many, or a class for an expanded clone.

cdr3_aa: CASSQERGPYEQYF
cdr3_nt: TGTGCCAGCAGCCAAGAGAGGGGGCCCTACGAGCAGTACTTC
j_call: TRBJ2-7
clone_size: NA
d_call: TRBD1
v_call: TRBV14

cdr3_aa: CASSFGGTTVFYGYTF
cdr3_nt: TGCGCCAGCAGCTTTGGAGGGACGACCGTCTTCTATGGCTACACCTTC
j_call: TRBJ1-2
clone_size: once
d_call: NA
v_call: TRBV5-1

cdr3_aa: CASSLEGGFYGYTF
cdr3_nt: TGTGCCAGCAGCTTAGAGGGAGGGTTCTATGGCTACACCTTC
j_call: TRBJ1-2
clone_size: NA
d_call: NA
v_call: TRBV7-9

cdr3_aa: CASIRDSSSGNTIYF
cdr3_nt: TGTGCCAGCATCAGGGACTCCAGCTCTGGAAACACCATATATTTT
j_call: TRBJ1-3
clone_size: NA
d_call: NA
v_call: TRBV6-5

cdr3_aa: CASTPLGTNEKLFF
cdr3_nt: TGTGCCAGCACTCCCCTCGGAACTAATGAAAAACTGTTTTTT
j_call: TRBJ1-4
clone_size: NA
d_call: NA
v_call: TRBV25-1

cdr3_aa: CASSRDSTYEQYF
cdr3_nt: TGCGCCAGCAGTAGGGACAGCACCTACGAGCAGTACTTC
j_call: TRBJ2-7
clone_size: NA
d_call: TRBD1
v_call: TRBV5-1

cdr3_aa: CASSQTGLEAFF
cdr3_nt: TGTGCCAGCAGTCAGACAGGCCTGGAAGCTTTCTTT
j_call: TRBJ1-1
clone_size: NA
d_call: NA
v_call: TRBV6-5

cdr3_aa: CARSSTTGALTEAFF
cdr3_nt: TGTGCCAGAAGCTCTACGACAGGGGCCCTAACTGAAGCTTTCTTT
j_call: TRBJ1-1
clone_size: NA
d_call: NA
v_call: TRBV7-5

cdr3_aa: CASSYVTGDEQYF
cdr3_nt: TGTGCCAGCAGCTACGTGACAGGGGACGAGCAGTACTTC
j_call: TRBJ2-7
clone_size: once
d_call: TRBD1
v_call: TRBV7-2

cdr3_aa: CAWRRGDLYGYTF
cdr3_nt: TGTGCCTGGAGGCGGGGGGATCTGTATGGCTACACCTTC
j_call: TRBJ1-2
clone_size: NA
d_call: NA
v_call: TRBV30

cdr3_aa: CATSRSNGQGETQYF
cdr3_nt: TGTGCCACCAGCAGATCCAATGGACAGGGAGAGACCCAGTACTTC
j_call: TRBJ2-5
clone_size: once
d_call: TRBD1
v_call: TRBV15

cdr3_aa: CASSLLQGTTNEKLFF
cdr3_nt: TGCGCCAGCAGCTTATTACAGGGGACAACTAATGAAAAACTGTTTTTT
j_call: TRBJ1-4
clone_size: NA
d_call: TRBD1
v_call: TRBV5-1

cdr3_aa: CASSTALRLAGTFQETQYF
cdr3_nt: TGTGCCAGCAGCACAGCCCTTAGACTAGCGGGGACCTTCCAAGAGACCCAGTACTTC
j_call: TRBJ2-5
clone_size: NA
d_call: NA
v_call: TRBV21-1

cdr3_aa: CASSRQGESYNSPLHF
cdr3_nt: TGTGCCAGCAGTCGACAGGGGGAATCCTATAATTCACCCCTCCACTTT
j_call: TRBJ1-6
clone_size: NA
d_call: TRBD1
v_call: TRBV6-2/TRBV6-3

cdr3_aa: CASSLDIAGNQPQHF
cdr3_nt: TGTGCCAGCAGCTTAGATATTGCGGGCAATCAGCCCCAGCATTTT
j_call: TRBJ1-5
clone_size: NA
d_call: NA
v_call: TRBV7-2

cdr3_aa: CAWSVPGKRNEKLFF
cdr3_nt: TGTGCCTGGAGTGTACCGGGAAAGCGAAATGAAAAACTGTTTTTT
j_call: TRBJ1-4
clone_size: NA
d_call: NA
v_call: TRBV30

cdr3_aa: CASSPPLGVGYAEAFF
cdr3_nt: TGTGCCAGCTCACCACCGTTAGGGGTCGGTTACGCTGAAGCTTTCTTT
j_call: TRBJ1-1
clone_size: NA
d_call: NA
v_call: TRBV18

cdr3_aa: CASSQQVSGNTIYF
cdr3_nt: TGCGCCAGCAGCCAGCAGGTCTCTGGAAACACCATATATTTT
j_call: TRBJ1-3
clone_size: many
d_call: NA
v_call: TRBV4-1

cdr3_aa: CASSYQTGGGTEAFF
cdr3_nt: TGTGCCAGCAGTTACCAGACAGGGGGAGGCACTGAAGCTTTCTTT
j_call: TRBJ1-1
clone_size: once
d_call: TRBD1
v_call: TRBV6-2/TRBV6-3

cdr3_aa: CASSIGATNYGYTF
cdr3_nt: TGCGCCAGCAGCATAGGGGCGACTAACTATGGCTACACCTTC
j_call: TRBJ1-2
clone_size: NA
d_call: NA
v_call: TRBV5-1

cdr3_aa: CASSSQRGGFYEQYF
cdr3_nt: TGTGCCAGCAGCTCACAGCGGGGGGGCTTTTACGAGCAGTACTTC
j_call: TRBJ2-7
clone_size: NA
d_call: TRBD2
v_call: TRBV7-2

cdr3_aa: CSARTGPSGYTF
cdr3_nt: TGCAGCGCCCGCACTGGGCCGAGTGGCTACACCTTC
j_call: TRBJ1-2
clone_size: NA
d_call: NA
v_call: TRBV29-1

cdr3_aa: CASSLYNARDTEAFF
cdr3_nt: TGTGCCAGCAGCTTATACAATGCGAGGGACACTGAAGCTTTCTTT
j_call: TRBJ1-1
clone_size: NA
d_call: NA
v_call: TRBV7-2

cdr3_aa: CAISSQTGLRGTGELFF
cdr3_nt: TGTGCCATCAGCTCCCAAACGGGCCTCAGAGGGACCGGGGAGCTGTTTTTT
j_call: TRBJ2-2
clone_size: few
d_call: NA
v_call: TRBV10-3

cdr3_aa: CASSFGGQQETQYF
cdr3_nt: TGTGCCAGCAGCTTCGGCGGGCAGCAAGAGACCCAGTACTTC
j_call: TRBJ2-5
clone_size: NA
d_call: NA
v_call: TRBV7-3

cdr3_aa: CASSPPIILAGGRGNEQFF
cdr3_nt: TGCGCCAGCAGCCCTCCAATTATACTAGCGGGAGGCCGGGGGAATGAGCAGTTCTTC
j_call: TRBJ2-1
clone_size: NA
d_call: TRBD2
v_call: TRBV4-1